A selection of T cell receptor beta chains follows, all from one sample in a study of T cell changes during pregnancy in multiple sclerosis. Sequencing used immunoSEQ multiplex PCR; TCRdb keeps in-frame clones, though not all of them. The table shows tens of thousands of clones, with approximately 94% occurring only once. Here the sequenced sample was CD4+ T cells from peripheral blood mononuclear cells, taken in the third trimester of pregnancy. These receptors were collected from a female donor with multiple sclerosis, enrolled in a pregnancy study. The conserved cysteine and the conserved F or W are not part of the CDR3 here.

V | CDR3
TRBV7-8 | ASSLDRAQETQY
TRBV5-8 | ASSISASRETQY
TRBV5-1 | ASSFGLRGALTLELF
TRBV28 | ASAGTGGFQPQH
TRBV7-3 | ASSLQGAGNTEAF
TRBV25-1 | ASSDPTGGAGEKLF
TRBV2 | AIHPKLAMQY
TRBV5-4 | ASSRSGQGAFGANVLT
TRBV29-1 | SSRSGGTEAF
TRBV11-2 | AGQETGLAGELF
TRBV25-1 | ASSGTGSFQPQH
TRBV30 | AWARGPSGSGEQY
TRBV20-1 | SAQRETQY
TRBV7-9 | ASSLAGRSTDTQY
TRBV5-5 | ASSWLGLHDDEQF
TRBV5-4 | ASSLTGGQLSGYT
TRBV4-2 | ASSQDFGPISRDSPNEQF